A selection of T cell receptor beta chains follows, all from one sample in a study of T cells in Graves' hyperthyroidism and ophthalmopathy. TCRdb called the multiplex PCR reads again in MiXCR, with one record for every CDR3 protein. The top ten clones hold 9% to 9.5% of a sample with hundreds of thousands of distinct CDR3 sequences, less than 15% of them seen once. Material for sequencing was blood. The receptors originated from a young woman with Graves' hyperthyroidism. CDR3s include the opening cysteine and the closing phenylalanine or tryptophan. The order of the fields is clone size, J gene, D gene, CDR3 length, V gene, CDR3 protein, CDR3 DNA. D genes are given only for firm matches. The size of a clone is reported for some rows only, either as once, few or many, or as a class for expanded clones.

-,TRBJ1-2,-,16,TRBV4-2,CASSQSTKKVDYGYTF,TGTGCCAGCAGCCAGAGTACCAAAAAAGTTGACTATGGCTACACCTTC
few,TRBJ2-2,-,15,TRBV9,CASREGGKNTGELFF,TGTGCCAGCAGGGAGGGCGGGAAGAACACCGGGGAGCTGTTTTTT
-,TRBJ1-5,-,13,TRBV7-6,CASAVRNNQPQHF,TGTGCCAGTGCAGTACGGAACAATCAGCCCCAGCATTTT
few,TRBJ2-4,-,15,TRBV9,CASSVDAGAGNIQYF,TGTGCCAGCAGCGTAGATGCAGGGGCGGGAAACATTCAGTACTTC
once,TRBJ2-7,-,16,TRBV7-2,CASSLEYGKMSYEQYF,TGTGCCAGCAGCTTAGAGTACGGAAAGATGTCCTACGAGCAGTACTTC
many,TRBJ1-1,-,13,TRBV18,CASSPFKGTEAFF,TGTGCCAGCTCACCATTTAAGGGCACTGAAGCTTTCTTT
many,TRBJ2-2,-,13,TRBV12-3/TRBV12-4,CASSFWVAGELFF,TGTGCCAGCAGTTTCTGGGTAGCCGGGGAGCTGTTTTTT
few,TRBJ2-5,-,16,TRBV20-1,CSASEPGLRYQETQYF,TGCAGTGCTAGTGAACCGGGACTTCGGTACCAAGAGACCCAGTACTTC
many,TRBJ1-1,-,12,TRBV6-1,CASTPRIKEAFF,TGTGCCAGCACCCCCAGGATTAAGGAAGCTTTCTTT
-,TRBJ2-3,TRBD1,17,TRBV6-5,CASSTRRTGLGTDAQYF,TGTGCCAGCAGTACCCGAAGGACAGGGCTTGGCACAGATGCGCAGTATTTT
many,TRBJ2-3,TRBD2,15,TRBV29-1,CSVRTSATSTDTQYF,TGCAGCGTTCGGACTAGCGCGACAAGCACAGATACGCAGTATTTT
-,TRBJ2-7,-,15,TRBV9,CASSVDWGYVYEQYF,TGTGCCAGCAGCGTAGACTGGGGCTATGTCTACGAGCAGTACTTC
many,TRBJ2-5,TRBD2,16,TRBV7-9,CASSLAWGLAEETQYF,TGTGCCAGCAGCTTAGCTTGGGGACTAGCGGAAGAGACCCAGTACTTC
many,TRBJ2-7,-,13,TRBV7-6,CASSPSIGREQYF,TGTGCCAGCAGCCCATCTATCGGGCGTGAGCAGTACTTC
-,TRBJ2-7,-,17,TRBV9,CASSVAEFGGAAYEQYF,TGTGCCAGCAGCGTAGCGGAGTTTGGAGGGGCGGCCTACGAGCAGTACTTC
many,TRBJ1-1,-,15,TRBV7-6,CASSLEAQMNTEAFF,TGTGCCAGCAGCTTAGAGGCACAGATGAACACTGAAGCTTTCTTT
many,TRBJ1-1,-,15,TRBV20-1,CSARVEWGMWPEAFF,TGCAGTGCTAGAGTTGAATGGGGGATGTGGCCTGAAGCTTTCTTT
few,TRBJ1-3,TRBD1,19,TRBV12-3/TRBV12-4,CASSSYTHGDRANRNTIYF,TGTGCCAGCAGTTCCTACACGCATGGCGACAGGGCGAATAGAAACACCATATATTTT
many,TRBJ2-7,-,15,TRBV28,CATCLSFSPLYEQYF,TGTGCCACCTGTTTGTCCTTTTCCCCTCTCTACGAGCAGTACTTC
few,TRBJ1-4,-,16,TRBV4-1,CASSQALRTSVEKLFF,TGCGCCAGCAGCCAAGCCCTAAGGACATCTGTTGAAAAACTGTTTTTT
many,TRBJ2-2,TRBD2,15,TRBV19,CASSPAAGWAGELFF,TGTGCCAGTAGTCCAGCAGCGGGGTGGGCCGGGGAGCTGTTTTTT
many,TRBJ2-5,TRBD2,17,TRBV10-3,CAISGTEGLAGVETQYF,TGTGCCATCAGTGGGACCGAGGGACTAGCGGGAGTGGAGACCCAGTACTTC
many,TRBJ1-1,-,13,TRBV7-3,CASSLDSNTEAFF,TGTGCCAGCAGCCTGGACAGTAACACTGAAGCTTTCTTT
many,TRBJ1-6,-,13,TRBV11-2,CASSYGNNSPLHF,TGTGCCAGCAGCTACGGGAATAATTCACCCCTCCACTTT
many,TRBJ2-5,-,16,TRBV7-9,CASSFPNGRIQETQYF,TGTGCCAGCAGCTTCCCTAACGGGCGGATTCAAGAGACCCAGTACTTC
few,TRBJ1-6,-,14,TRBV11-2,CASSSIMGNSPLHF,TGTGCCAGCAGCTCAATCATGGGAAATTCACCCCTCCACTTT
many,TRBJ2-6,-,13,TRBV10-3,CAIQVTGANVLTF,TGTGCCATCCAGGTTACTGGGGCCAACGTCCTGACTTTC
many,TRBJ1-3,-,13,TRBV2,CASSAWSGNTIYF,TGTGCCAGCAGTGCCTGGTCTGGAAACACCATATATTTT
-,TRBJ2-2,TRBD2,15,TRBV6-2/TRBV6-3,CASSYELAGTGELFF,TGTGCCAGCAGTTACGAACTAGCGGGCACCGGGGAGCTGTTTTTT
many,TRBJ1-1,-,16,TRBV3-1,CASSRVKYTGSTEAFF,TGTGCCAGCAGTCGTGTGAAGTATACAGGGAGCACTGAAGCTTTCTTT
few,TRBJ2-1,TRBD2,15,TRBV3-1,CASSSRAGGEGEQFF,TGTGCCAGCAGTTCCCGAGCGGGGGGTGAGGGTGAGCAGTTCTTC
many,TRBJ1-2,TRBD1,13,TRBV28,CASSRTGSYGYTF,TGTGCCAGCAGTCGGACAGGCTCCTATGGCTACACCTTC
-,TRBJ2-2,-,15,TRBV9,CASSSLKGFAGELFF,TGTGCCAGCAGCTCACTTAAGGGGTTCGCCGGGGAGCTGTTTTTT
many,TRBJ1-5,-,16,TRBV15,CATSRDEALTKQPQHF,TGTGCCACCAGCAGAGATGAGGCCCTGACAAAACAGCCCCAGCATTTT
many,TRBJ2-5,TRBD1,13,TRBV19,CASIGTGQETQYF,TGTGCCAGTATCGGGACAGGGCAAGAGACCCAGTACTTC
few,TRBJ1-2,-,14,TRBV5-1,CASSLAADKSGYTF,TGCGCCAGCAGCTTGGCCGCGGACAAGAGTGGCTACACCTTC
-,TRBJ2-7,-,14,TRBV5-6,CASSLTGAAYEQYF,TGTGCCAGCAGCCTCACCGGGGCCGCCTACGAGCAGTACTTC
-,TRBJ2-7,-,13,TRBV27,CASSSLSTYEQYF,TGTGCCAGCAGTTCCCTAAGCACCTACGAGCAGTACTTC
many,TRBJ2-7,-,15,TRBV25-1,CASSESDRLRYEQYF,TGTGCCAGCAGTGAATCAGACAGGCTAAGGTACGAGCAGTACTTC
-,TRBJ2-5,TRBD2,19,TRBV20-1,CSASGAWRSSGGPGETQYF,TGCAGTGCTAGTGGGGCATGGAGGTCTAGCGGGGGGCCGGGTGAGACCCAGTACTTC
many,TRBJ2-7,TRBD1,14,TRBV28,CASSLGQGADEQYF,TGTGCCAGCAGTTTAGGACAGGGAGCGGACGAGCAGTACTTC
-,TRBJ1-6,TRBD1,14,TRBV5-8,CASSQDRGNSPLHF,TGTGCCAGCAGCCAGGACAGGGGTAATTCACCCCTCCACTTT
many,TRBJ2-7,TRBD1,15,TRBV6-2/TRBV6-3,CASSYPRTGSYEQYF,TGTGCCAGCAGTTACCCCAGGACAGGGTCCTACGAGCAGTACTTC
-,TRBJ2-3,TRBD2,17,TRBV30,CAFTSGGLTSSTDTQYF,TGTGCCTTTACTAGCGGGGGGCTTACCTCTAGCACAGATACGCAGTATTTT
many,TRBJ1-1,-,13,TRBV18,CASSPRMNTEAFF,TGTGCCAGCTCACCAAGAATGAACACTGAAGCTTTCTTT